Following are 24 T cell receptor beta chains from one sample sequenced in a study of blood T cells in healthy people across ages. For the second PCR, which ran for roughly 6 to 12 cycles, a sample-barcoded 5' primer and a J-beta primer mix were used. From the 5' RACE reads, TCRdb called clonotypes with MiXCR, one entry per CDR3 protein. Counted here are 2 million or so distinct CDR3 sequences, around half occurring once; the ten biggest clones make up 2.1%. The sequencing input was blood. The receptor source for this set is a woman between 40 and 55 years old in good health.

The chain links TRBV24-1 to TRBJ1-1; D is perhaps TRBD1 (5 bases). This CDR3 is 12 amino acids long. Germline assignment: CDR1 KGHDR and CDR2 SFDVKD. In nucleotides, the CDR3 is TGTGCTATCCAGGGTTGGGACACTGAAGCTTTCTTT. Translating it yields CAIQGWDTEAFF.

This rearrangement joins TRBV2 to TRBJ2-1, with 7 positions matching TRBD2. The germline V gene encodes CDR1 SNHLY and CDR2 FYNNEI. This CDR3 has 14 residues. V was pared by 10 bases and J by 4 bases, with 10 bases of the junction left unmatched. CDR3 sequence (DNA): TGTGCCACCCACAGCGGGGACTCGTACAATGAGCAGTTCTTC. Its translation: CATHSGDSYNEQFF. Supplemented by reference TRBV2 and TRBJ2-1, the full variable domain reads EPEVTQTPSHQVTQMGQEVILRCVPISNHLYFYWYRQILGQKVEFLVSFYNNEISEKSEIFDDQFSVERPDGSNFTLKIRSTKLEDSAMYFCATHSGDSYNEQFFGPGTRLTVL.

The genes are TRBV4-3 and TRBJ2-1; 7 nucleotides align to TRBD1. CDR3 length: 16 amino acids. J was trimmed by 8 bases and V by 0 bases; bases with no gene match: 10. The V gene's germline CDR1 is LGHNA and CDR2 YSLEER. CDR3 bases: TGCGCCAGCAGCCAAGATACTTCAGGGGGAATGGATGAGCAGTTCTTC. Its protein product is CASSQDTSGGMDEQFF.

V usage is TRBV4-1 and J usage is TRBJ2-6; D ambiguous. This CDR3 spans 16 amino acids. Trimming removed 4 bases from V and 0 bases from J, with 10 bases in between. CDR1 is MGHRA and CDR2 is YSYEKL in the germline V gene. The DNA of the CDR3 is TGCGCCAGCAGCCCCGATGGGGTCTCTGGGGCCAACGTCCTGACTTTC. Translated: CASSPDGVSGANVLTF.

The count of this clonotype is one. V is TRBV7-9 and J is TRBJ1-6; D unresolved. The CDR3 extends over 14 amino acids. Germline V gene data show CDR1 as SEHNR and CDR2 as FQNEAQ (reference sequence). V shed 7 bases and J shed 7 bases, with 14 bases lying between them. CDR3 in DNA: TGTGCCAGCACGGGTGGGAATAGGAATTCACCCCTCCACTTT. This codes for CASTGGNRNSPLHF. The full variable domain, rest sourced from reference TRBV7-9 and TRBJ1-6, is DTGVSQNPRHKITKRGQNVTFRCDPISEHNRLYWYRQTLGQGPEFLTYFQNEAQLEKSRLLSDRFSAERPKGSFSTLEIQRTEQGDSAMYLCASTGGNRNSPLHFGNGTRLTVT.

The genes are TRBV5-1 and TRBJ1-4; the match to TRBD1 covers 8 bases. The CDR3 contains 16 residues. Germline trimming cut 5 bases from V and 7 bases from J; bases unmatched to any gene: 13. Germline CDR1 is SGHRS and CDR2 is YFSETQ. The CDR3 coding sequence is TGCGCCAGCAGGTTCAACCAGGGGGCATGGCCTGAAAAACTGTTTTTT. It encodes CASRFNQGAWPEKLFF.

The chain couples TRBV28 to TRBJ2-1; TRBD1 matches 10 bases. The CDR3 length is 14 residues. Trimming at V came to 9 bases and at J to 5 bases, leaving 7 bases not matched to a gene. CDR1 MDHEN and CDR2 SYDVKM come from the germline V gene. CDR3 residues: CASPAGTGDNEQFF. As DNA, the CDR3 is TGTGCCAGTCCAGCCGGGACAGGGGACAATGAGCAGTTCTTC. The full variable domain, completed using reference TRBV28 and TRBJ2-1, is DVKVTQSSRYLVKRTGEKVFLECVQDMDHENMFWYRQDPGLGLRLIYFSYDVKMKEKGDIPEGYSVSREKKERFSLILESASTNQTSMYLCASPAGTGDNEQFFGPGTRLTVL.

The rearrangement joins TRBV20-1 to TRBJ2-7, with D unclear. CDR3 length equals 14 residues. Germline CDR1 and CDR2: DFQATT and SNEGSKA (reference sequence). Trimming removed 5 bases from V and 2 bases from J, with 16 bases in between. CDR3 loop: CSAPSTNLPYEQYF. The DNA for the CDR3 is TGCAGTGCTCCCTCGACAAATCTTCCCTACGAGCAGTACTTC.

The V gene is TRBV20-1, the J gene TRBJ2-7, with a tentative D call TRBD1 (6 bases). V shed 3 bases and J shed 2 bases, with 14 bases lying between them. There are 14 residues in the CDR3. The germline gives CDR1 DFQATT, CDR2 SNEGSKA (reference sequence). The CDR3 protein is CSASATGTPYEQYF. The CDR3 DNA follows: TGCAGTGCTAGTGCTACCGGGACACCCTACGAGCAGTACTTC.

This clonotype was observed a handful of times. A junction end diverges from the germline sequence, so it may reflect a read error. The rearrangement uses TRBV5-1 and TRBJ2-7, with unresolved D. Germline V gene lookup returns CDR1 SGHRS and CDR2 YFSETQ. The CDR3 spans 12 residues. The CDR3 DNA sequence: TGTGCCAGCAGCTTAGACAAGTACGAGCAGTACTTC. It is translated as CASSLDKYEQYF.

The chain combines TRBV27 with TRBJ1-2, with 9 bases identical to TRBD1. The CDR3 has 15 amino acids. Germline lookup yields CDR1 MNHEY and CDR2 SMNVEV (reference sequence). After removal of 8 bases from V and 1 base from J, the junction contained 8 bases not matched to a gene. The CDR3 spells CASRLKTGGNYGYTF. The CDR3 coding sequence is TGTGCCAGCCGACTGAAGACAGGGGGTAACTATGGCTACACCTTC.

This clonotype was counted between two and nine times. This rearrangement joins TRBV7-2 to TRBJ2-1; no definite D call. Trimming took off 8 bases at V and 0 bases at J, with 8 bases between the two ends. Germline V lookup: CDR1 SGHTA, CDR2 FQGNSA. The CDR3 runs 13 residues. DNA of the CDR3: TGTGCCAGCGGAAATCGCTCCTACAATGAGCAGTTCTTC. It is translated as CASGNRSYNEQFF.

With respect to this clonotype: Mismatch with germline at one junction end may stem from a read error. The CDR3 DNA reads as TGCAGCGTTGTGCGCCAGGACAATGAGCAGTCCTTC. This translates into CSVVRQDNEQSF. The chain uses TRBV29-1 and TRBJ2-1; possibly TRBD1 for D (5 bases). The CDR3 spans 12 residues. Germline CDR1 and CDR2: SQVTM and ANQGSEA.

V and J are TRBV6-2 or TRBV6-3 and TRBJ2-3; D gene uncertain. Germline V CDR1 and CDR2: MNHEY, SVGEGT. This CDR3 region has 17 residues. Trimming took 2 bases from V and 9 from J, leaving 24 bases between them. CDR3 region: CASSYESASPIFRTQYF. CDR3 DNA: TGTGCCAGCAGTTACGAGTCAGCGTCCCCAATTTTTAGGACGCAGTATTTT.

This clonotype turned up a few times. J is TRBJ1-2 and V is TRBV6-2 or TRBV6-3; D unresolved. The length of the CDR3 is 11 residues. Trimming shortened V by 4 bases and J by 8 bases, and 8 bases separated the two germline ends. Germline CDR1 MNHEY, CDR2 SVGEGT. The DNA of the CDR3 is TGTGCCAGCAGTTTGCCGCCAGGCTACACCTTC. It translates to CASSLPPGYTF.

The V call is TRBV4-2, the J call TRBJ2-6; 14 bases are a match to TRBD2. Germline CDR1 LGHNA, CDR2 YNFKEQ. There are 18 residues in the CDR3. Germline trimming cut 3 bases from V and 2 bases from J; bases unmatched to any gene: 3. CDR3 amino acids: CASSQPGLAGAGANVLTF. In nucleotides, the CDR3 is TGTGCCAGCAGCCAGCCGGGACTAGCGGGGGCTGGGGCCAACGTCCTGACTTTC.

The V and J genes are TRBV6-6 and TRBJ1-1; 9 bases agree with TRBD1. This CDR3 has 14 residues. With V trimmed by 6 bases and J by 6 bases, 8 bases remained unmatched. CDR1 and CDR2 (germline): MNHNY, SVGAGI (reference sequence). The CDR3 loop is CASSHRTGAAEAFF. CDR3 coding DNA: TGTGCCAGCAGCCATAGGACAGGGGCCGCTGAAGCTTTCTTT.

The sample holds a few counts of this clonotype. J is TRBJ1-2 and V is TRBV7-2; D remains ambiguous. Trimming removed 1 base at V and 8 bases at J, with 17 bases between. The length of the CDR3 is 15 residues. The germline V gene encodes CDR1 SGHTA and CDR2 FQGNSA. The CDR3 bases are TGTGCCAGCAGCTTAGTCGCAGGCCCGCTTAGCGGCTACACCTTC. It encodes CASSLVAGPLSGYTF.

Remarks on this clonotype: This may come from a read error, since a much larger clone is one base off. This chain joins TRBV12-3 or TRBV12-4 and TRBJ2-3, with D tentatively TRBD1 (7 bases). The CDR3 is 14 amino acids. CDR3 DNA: TGTGCCAGCAGTTTTCCCGGAGGGACAGATACGCGGTATTTT. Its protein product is CASSFPGGTDTRYF.

This CDR3 reads CASSFSGTPNTEAFF. The CDR3 nucleotides are TGTGCCAGCAGTTTTTCCGGGACACCGAACACTGAAGCTTTCTTT. The chain links TRBV28 to TRBJ1-1, with TRBD1 as a possible D gene (6 bases). The CDR3 has 15 amino acids. Trimming stripped 3 bases from V and 1 base from J, with 12 bases between. Germline V gene data show CDR1 as MDHEN and CDR2 as SYDVKM.

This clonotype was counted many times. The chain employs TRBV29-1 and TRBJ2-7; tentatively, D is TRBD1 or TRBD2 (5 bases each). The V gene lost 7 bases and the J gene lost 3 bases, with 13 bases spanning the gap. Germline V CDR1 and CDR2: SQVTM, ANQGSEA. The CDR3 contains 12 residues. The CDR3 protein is CSAGDGSYEQYF. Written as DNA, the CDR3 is TGCAGCGCTGGGGACGGCAGCTACGAGCAGTACTTC.

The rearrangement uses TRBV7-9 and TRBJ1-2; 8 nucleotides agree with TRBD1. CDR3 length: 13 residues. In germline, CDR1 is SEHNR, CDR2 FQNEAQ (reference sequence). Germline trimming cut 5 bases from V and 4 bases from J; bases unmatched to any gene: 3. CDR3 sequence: CASSIDRGYGYTF. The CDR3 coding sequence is TGTGCCAGCAGCATCGACAGGGGCTATGGCTACACCTTC.

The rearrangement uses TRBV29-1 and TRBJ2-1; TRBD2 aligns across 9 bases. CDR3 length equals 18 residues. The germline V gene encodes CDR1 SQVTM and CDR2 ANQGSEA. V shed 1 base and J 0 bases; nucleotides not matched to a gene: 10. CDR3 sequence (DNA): TGCAGCGTTGAAGGGATAGCGGGGGCCCTAAGCTCCTACAATGAGCAGTTCTTC. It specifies CSVEGIAGALSSYNEQFF.

DNA of the CDR3: TGTGCCAGCAGCTTAGCGTCCGGGGTTAACACTGAAGCTTTCTTT. It translates to CASSLASGVNTEAFF. V is TRBV7-2 and J is TRBJ1-1, with D unclear. Per germline, CDR1 SGHTA and CDR2 FQGNSA. The V gene lost 0 bases and the J gene lost 2 bases, with 10 bases spanning the gap. The CDR3 covers 15 residues.